Each of the 15 T cell receptor beta chains below was sequenced from the same sample in a study of blood T cells in healthy people across ages. Primers used in a second PCR of roughly 6 to 12 cycles were a sample-barcoded 5' primer and a J-beta primer mix. MiXCR was run by TCRdb on the 5' RACE reads, yielding one entry per CDR3 protein. The table shows fewer than 2,000,000 distinct CDR3 sequences, with roughly a third occurring only once. Sequenced material: blood. Receptor source: a woman under 40 in good health.

This clonotype was counted between two and nine times. The chain has TRBV5-1 and TRBJ1-2; D is unresolved. Germline V gene sequence: CDR1 SGHRS, CDR2 YFSETQ. The V and J ends lost 6 bases and 3 bases respectively, with 21 bases between them. This CDR3 comprises 16 residues. CDR3 nucleotides: TGCGCCAGCACCCTTAACCCCATGGAGAGTTACTATGGCTACACCTTC. This translates into CASTLNPMESYYGYTF.

This clonotype came up once. Sequence at one end of the junction differs from germline and may be a read error. The rearrangement joins TRBV5-4 to TRBJ2-7; D remains ambiguous. Gene TRBJ2-5 matches the end of the DNA better, so the J call may be wrong. This CDR3 has 13 residues. Germline-derived CDR1 and CDR2 are SGHNT and YYREEE (reference sequence). CDR3 sequence: CAGSLVVGETQYF. CDR3 sequence (DNA): TGTGCCGGCAGCTTGGTGGTCGGAGAGACCCAGTACTTC.

This clonotype has at least ten counts. The genes are TRBV12-3 or TRBV12-4 and TRBJ1-2; D is possibly TRBD1 (5 bases). The CDR3 is made up of 13 amino acids. V was trimmed by 0 bases and J by 4 bases, leaving 6 bases between them. CDR3: CASSLATVYGYTF. The DNA of the CDR3 is TGTGCCAGCAGTTTAGCGACAGTCTATGGCTACACCTTC.

This clonotype appeared a few times. The chain employs TRBV2 and TRBJ2-7; D is unresolved. Germline CDR1 is SNHLY and CDR2 is FYNNEI. The length of the CDR3 is 14 residues. V was shortened by 7 bases and J by 4 bases, with 17 bases between the two germline ends. CDR3 sequence reads: CASTFTSQFYEQYF. The CDR3 DNA reads TGTGCCAGCACCTTTACTTCCCAGTTTTACGAGCAGTACTTC.

J is TRBJ1-2 and V is TRBV12-3 or TRBV12-4; 12 bases align to TRBD1. The CDR3 totals 16 residues. V shed 4 bases, J shed 3 bases, and the junction held 6 bases outside the gene matches. CDR3 DNA sequence: TGTGCCAGCAGTTCTGGGACAGGGGGCTATTACTATGGCTACACCTTC. It yields the protein CASSSGTGGYYYGYTF.

This clonotype was recorded a few times. CDR3 in DNA: TGCAGTGCCGGTCCGTGGGACAAAGGGGAGACCCAGTACTTC. Protein: CSAGPWDKGETQYF. This sequence joins TRBV20-1 and TRBJ2-5, with a possible D match to TRBD1 (6 bases). This CDR3 is built from 14 residues. CDR1 DFQATT and CDR2 SNEGSKA come from the germline V gene (reference sequence). Trimming stripped 6 bases from V and 5 bases from J, with 19 bases between.

This clonotype was counted only a few times. The genes are TRBV28 and TRBJ2-7; D possibly corresponds to TRBD2 (7 bases). Matching the DNA end better, TRBJ2-5 makes the J call doubtful. The CDR3 runs to 19 residues. Per the germline V gene, CDR1 is MDHEN and CDR2 is SYDVKM. CDR3 DNA: TGTGCCAGCAGTCCCGCGGGGGCAGGCCTCTCTTTGGGTATGGAGACCCAGTACTTC. It yields the protein CASSPAGAGLSLGMETQYF.

The chain recombines TRBV7-2 with TRBJ2-7, with a weak D call TRBD2 (6 bases). The J call could be wrong; TRBJ2-5 is a better fit for the DNA end. This CDR3 spans 16 amino acids. CDR1 and CDR2 from the germline V gene are SGHTA and FQGNSA. CDR3 amino acids: CASSLRRVSQLETQYF. CDR3 DNA: TGTGCCAGCAGCTTGCGGAGGGTGTCCCAGTTAGAGACCCAGTACTTC.

The V gene is TRBV18, the J gene TRBJ1-5, with D possibly TRBD1 on 6 matching bases. Germline CDR1 KGHSH, CDR2 LQKENI. The CDR3 loop spans 15 amino acids. With 4 bases removed from V and 10 bases from J, the gap between germline ends came to 20 bases. The CDR3 here is CASSLSPIQGGPQHF. The CDR3 nucleotides read TGTGCCAGCTCACTGAGCCCCATACAGGGCGGACCCCAGCATTTT. The full variable domain, rest sourced from reference TRBV18 and TRBJ1-5, is NAGVMQNPRHLVRRRGQEARLRCSPMKGHSHVYWYRQLPEEGLKFMVYLQKENIIDESGMPKERFSAEFPKEGPSILRIQQVVRGDSAAYFCASSLSPIQGGPQHFGDGTRLSIL.

The chain joins TRBV6-1 to TRBJ1-1; perhaps TRBD1 as D (6 bases). Trimming shortened V by 4 bases and J by 5 bases, and 11 bases separated the two germline ends. This CDR3 region has 13 residues. In germline, CDR1 is MNHNS, CDR2 SASEGT. The CDR3 region is CASSVQGWTEAFF. CDR3 nucleotides: TGTGCCAGCAGTGTCCAGGGGTGGACTGAAGCTTTCTTT.

The chain joins TRBV6-1 to TRBJ2-1; 13 positions agree with TRBD2. V lost 5 bases, J lost 5 bases, and 3 bases stayed unmatched. The CDR3 is 15 residues long. Germline V gives CDR1 MNHNS, CDR2 SASEGT. CDR3 amino acids: CASSSTSGRHNEQFF. The CDR3 bases are TGTGCCAGCAGTTCGACTAGCGGGAGGCACAATGAGCAGTTCTTC.

This clonotype was picked up a small number of times. This chain links TRBV6-1 with TRBJ2-7; 7 nucleotides align to TRBD2. The CDR3 loop spans 15 amino acids. Germline V gene lookup returns CDR1 MNHNS and CDR2 SASEGT. The V and J ends lost 6 bases and 4 bases, in that order; junction bases with no gene match: 12. The CDR3 nucleotides are TGTGCCAGCAGATTAGAAAGCGGGACGAGTTACGAGCAGTACTTC. Its translation is CASRLESGTSYEQYF.

This clonotype was detected many times. The chain links TRBV12-3 or TRBV12-4 to TRBJ2-7; D is unresolved. This CDR3 spans 13 amino acids. V was trimmed by 4 bases and J by 7 bases, leaving 14 bases between them. The chain's CDR3 is CASSYAAPPEQYF. The DNA for the CDR3 is TGTGCCAGCAGTTACGCGGCCCCCCCAGAGCAGTACTTC.

The V and J genes are TRBV10-1 and TRBJ2-7; D is unresolved. This CDR3 contains 15 residues. V lost 3 bases and J 0 bases, leaving 12 bases between the germline ends. The germline gives CDR1 WNHNN, CDR2 SYGVQD (reference sequence). CDR3 in amino acids: CASSERTEPSYEQYF. The CDR3 DNA reads as TGCGCCAGCAGTGAAAGGACCGAACCCTCCTACGAGCAGTACTTC.

The table lists this clonotype with a few counts. The J gene is TRBJ1-2, the V gene TRBV10-2; no definite D call. V dropped 3 bases and J dropped 0 bases, with 8 bases sitting between them. This CDR3 spans 14 amino acids. The V gene's germline CDR1 is WSHSY and CDR2 SAAADI. CDR3 residues: CASSDRSANYGYTF. CDR3 nucleotide sequence: TGCGCCAGCAGTGACAGGAGCGCTAACTATGGCTACACCTTC.